This record covers a single T cell receptor (beta chain). The data originate from a study of blood T cell repertoires in COVID-19. About the study: The United States, Italy and Spain provided the acute and convalescent COVID-19 samples. PBMCs, B-cell-depleted T cells, or T cells provided the cDNA or gDNA that made up the material.

In the authors' methods: Reference gene primer amplification gave nucleated cell count estimates. Assay used: immunoSEQ multiplex PCR; TCRdb lists only in-frame clones, some missing. The V and J calls and clone size were taken over from that table, and D and trimming were inferred from the DNA. Here the sample spans approximately 300,000 clones, roughly 88% being singletons. Germline CDR1 and CDR2: LNHDA and SQIVND (reference sequence). This CDR3 region has 10 residues. Deletions cut 6 bases from V and 12 bases from J, with 8 bases between. The receptor comes from a woman aged 50 to 60 with active or convalescent COVID-19. The chain uses TRBV19 and TRBJ1-4; the D gene is possibly TRBD1 (5 bases). The sample taken for sequencing was peripheral blood. CDR3 bases: TGTGCCAGTAGCGGGACTCAACTGTTTTTT. Translated, it gives CASSGTQLFF.